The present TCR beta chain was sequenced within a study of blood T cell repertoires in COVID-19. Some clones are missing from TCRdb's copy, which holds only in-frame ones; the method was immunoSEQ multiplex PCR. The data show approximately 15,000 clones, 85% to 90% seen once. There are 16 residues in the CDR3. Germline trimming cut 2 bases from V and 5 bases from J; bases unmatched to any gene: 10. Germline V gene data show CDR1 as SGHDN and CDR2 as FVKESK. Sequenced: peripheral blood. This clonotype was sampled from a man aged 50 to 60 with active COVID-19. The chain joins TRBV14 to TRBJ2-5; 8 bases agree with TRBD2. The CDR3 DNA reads TGTGCCAGCAGCCAAACCCCAGCGGGAGTGAGGGAGACCCAGTACTTC. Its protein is CASSQTPAGVRETQYF.